The sequence of this TCR beta chain was determined in a study of cytomegalovirus exposure and HLA in healthy donors. Notes on the study in general: Relative to the approximately 670-donor mean, N-insertions were reportedly fewer in an Asian-associated ancestry cluster in a later analysis. According to an earlier analysis, most TCR beta V segments yielded productive rearrangements about 90% or about 30% of the time. What was likely a sequencing artifact was a cluster of highly shared sequence variants.

PCR used 60 Vbeta primers and 13 Jbeta primers. Data came from immunoSEQ multiplex PCR; TCRdb stores just in-frame clones and leaves some out. The sample contains roughly 90,000 clones, 65% to 75% of which appear only once. The CDR3 covers 15 residues. After removal of 1 base from V and 6 bases from J, the junction contained 6 bases not matched to a gene. Germline-derived CDR1 and CDR2 are SGHVS and FNYEAQ. As regards this clone: Its antigen is unknown.

The receptor comes from a man younger than 40 in good health and CMV-seropositive. The sequencing sample was made of PBMCs. The J gene is TRBJ2-1, the V gene TRBV7-6, with 7 bases matching TRBD2. DNA of the CDR3: TGTGCCAGCAGCTTAGGCGGGGGTGGCCTCAATGAGCAGTTCTTC. Translating gives CASSLGGGGLNEQFF.